Following are 27 T cell receptor beta chains from one sample sequenced in a study of blood T cell repertoires in COVID-19. Sequenced by immunoSEQ multiplex PCR; TCRdb stores in-frame clones only, minus some. The sample records more than 65,000 clones, approximately 78% being singletons. Input material: peripheral blood. The receptors shown here come from an elderly woman with acute or convalescent COVID-19.

This chain joins TRBV27 and TRBJ1-6; D gene unclear. V was clipped by 3 bases and J by 1 base, with 10 bases between them. The CDR3 is made up of 16 amino acids. Per germline, CDR1 MNHEY and CDR2 SMNVEV (reference sequence). The DNA for the CDR3 is TGTGCCAGCAGTTTTCGAGAGCGGTCCTATAATTCACCCCTCCACTTT. Protein sequence: CASSFRERSYNSPLHF.

V usage is TRBV11-1 and J usage is TRBJ1-1, with TRBD1 matching over 7 bases. The CDR3 covers 12 residues. Germline trimming cut 6 bases from V and 10 bases from J; bases unmatched to any gene: 8. Germline V gives CDR1 SGHAT, CDR2 FQDESV (reference sequence). In DNA, the CDR3 is TGTGCCAGCAGTACACAGGGGTCTGGAGCTTTCTTT. It specifies CASSTQGSGAFF.

V gene TRBV5-1 combines with J gene TRBJ2-7; perhaps TRBD2 as D (5 bases). The CDR3 is 14 amino acids. The V gene lost 2 bases and the J gene lost 6 bases, with 15 bases spanning the gap. Germline CDR1 reads SGHRS; CDR2 reads YFSETQ. The CDR3 sequence: CASSFARGRSEQYF. The CDR3, as DNA: TGCGCCAGCAGCTTTGCCCGGGGTCGTAGCGAGCAGTACTTC.

V and J are TRBV5-8 and TRBJ2-1, with 7 nucleotides matching TRBD2. The length of the CDR3 is 14 residues. V shed 6 bases, J shed 4 bases, and the junction held 7 bases outside the gene matches. The germline gives CDR1 SGHTS, CDR2 YDEGEE. This CDR3 is CASKSRGGYNEQFF. The CDR3 coding sequence is TGTGCCAGCAAGAGCCGCGGGGGTTACAATGAGCAGTTCTTC.

This rearrangement joins TRBV4-1 to TRBJ1-1; D not certain. The germline V gene has CDR1 MGHRA and CDR2 YSYEKL. This CDR3 comprises 13 residues. The V end was cut by 2 bases, the J end by 4 bases, with 8 bases between. CDR3 sequence reads: CASSQSIGTEAFF. Written as DNA, the CDR3 is TGCGCCAGCAGCCAAAGTATCGGCACTGAAGCTTTCTTT.

This chain links TRBV2 with TRBJ1-5; the D gene is possibly TRBD1 (5 bases). Trimming cost V 8 bases and J 4 bases, with 18 bases left between them. CDR1 is SNHLY, CDR2 FYNNEI, per germline. The CDR3 is made up of 15 amino acids. The CDR3 loop reads CASGKEGVGNQPQHF. CDR3 nucleotide sequence: TGTGCCAGCGGTAAGGAAGGGGTGGGAAATCAGCCCCAGCATTTT. The complete variable domain, with remaining parts taken from reference TRBV2 and TRBJ1-5, reads EPEVTQTPSHQVTQMGQEVILRCVPISNHLYFYWYRQILGQKVEFLVSFYNNEISEKSEIFDDQFSVERPDGSNFTLKIRSTKLEDSAMYFCASGKEGVGNQPQHFGDGTRLSIL.

This rearrangement joins TRBV5-1 to TRBJ1-6, with 8 bases that match TRBD1. CDR1 and CDR2 from the germline V gene are SGHRS and YFSETQ. The CDR3 sequence is 15 residues long. J gave up 9 bases and V 5 bases, and 10 bases lay outside the gene matches. The CDR3 DNA reads as TGCGCCAGCAGGCCGGGACAGGACGCCAGTTCACCCCTCCACTTT. Residues: CASRPGQDASSPLHF.

This clone has only a few counts. This sequence joins TRBV6-5 and TRBJ1-3; the match to TRBD1 covers 10 bases. This CDR3 region has 16 residues. Germline loops: CDR1 MNHEY, CDR2 SVGAGI. The junction had 2 bases not matched to a gene; V was cut back by 2 bases and J by 1 base. CDR3 nucleotides: TGTGCCAGCAGTTACGGGACAGGGGTATCTGGAAACACCATATATTTT. It translates to CASSYGTGVSGNTIYF.

This rearrangement joins TRBV5-1 to TRBJ2-5, with a possible D match to TRBD1 (6 bases). Per germline, CDR1 SGHRS and CDR2 YFSETQ. This CDR3 is 16 amino acids long. Trimming pared 0 bases from V and 2 bases from J, leaving 14 bases between. DNA for the CDR3: TGCGCCAGCAGCTTGGCACCAGGGGTTATGCAAGAGACCCAGTACTTC. Its protein is CASSLAPGVMQETQYF.

The rearrangement links TRBV27 to TRBJ2-1, with D possibly matching TRBD2 (7 bases). Germline CDR1 MNHEY, CDR2 SMNVEV (reference sequence). The CDR3 is 18 residues long. V lost 3 bases, J lost 4 bases, and 22 bases lay in between. The CDR3 DNA reads TGTGCCAGCAGTTTGGGCCCTAGGACGGGGGGCCGATACAATGAGCAGTTCTTC. It codes for CASSLGPRTGGRYNEQFF.

The V gene is TRBV30, the J gene TRBJ1-5, with 9 positions matching TRBD1. The CDR3 has 13 amino acids. After removal of 6 bases from V and 4 bases from J, the junction contained 4 bases not matched to a gene. Germline CDR1 and CDR2: GTSNPN and SVGIG (reference sequence). In DNA, the CDR3 is TGTGCCTGCGGGACAGGGCCGAATCAGCCCCAGCATTTT. Its translation is CACGTGPNQPQHF.

This chain links TRBV19 with TRBJ1-4; perhaps TRBD1 as D (6 bases). The V end lost 0 bases, the J end lost 3 bases, and 11 bases lay between the germline ends. Germline CDR1 LNHDA, CDR2 SQIVND (reference sequence). The CDR3 extends over 16 amino acids. CDR3 region: CASSIDRTASNEKLFF. The CDR3 DNA sequence: TGTGCCAGTAGTATAGACCGGACAGCATCTAATGAAAAACTGTTTTTT.

This clone occurred many times. The chain employs TRBV10-2 and TRBJ2-6, with 8 bases identical to TRBD1. V lost 7 bases, J lost 2 bases, and 7 bases stayed unmatched. CDR3 length: 16 amino acids. The germline CDR1 and CDR2 sequences are WSHSY and SAAADI. As DNA, the CDR3 is TGCGCCAGCAACGACCAGGGGGCGGCTGGGGCCAACGTCCTGACTTTC. Protein sequence: CASNDQGAAGANVLTF.

The rearrangement links TRBV29-1 to TRBJ2-3; D uncertain. CDR1 is SQVTM and CDR2 is ANQGSEA in the germline V gene. The CDR3 consists of 14 residues. V was clipped by 1 base and J by 3 bases, with 11 bases between them. CDR3 amino acids: CSVEGSIQTDTQYF. The CDR3 DNA sequence: TGCAGCGTTGAAGGCAGTATTCAAACAGATACGCAGTATTTT.

The chain carries TRBV6-5 and TRBJ2-7, with D possibly matching TRBD2 (6 bases). CDR1 is MNHEY and CDR2 is SVGAGI in the germline V gene. V was clipped by 5 bases and J by 3 bases, with 11 bases between them. CDR3 length: 13 residues. The CDR3, as DNA: TGTGCCAGCAGTCCCGGAGGGAGCTACGAGCAGTACTTC. Amino acids: CASSPGGSYEQYF.

The gene calls are TRBV21-1 and TRBJ2-5; the table's TRBD2 call for D was not verified on the DNA. TRBV21-1 corresponds to a pseudogene. The CDR3 has 12 amino acids. The CDR3, as DNA: TGTGCCAGCTCGGGCGGGGAAGAGACCCAGTACTTC. It codes for CASSGGEETQYF.

The chain is built from TRBV7-9 and TRBJ1-1, with D maybe TRBD1 (5 bases). Between the trimmed V and J ends, which lost 4 bases and 2 bases, there was a span of 14 bases. The CDR3 extends over 15 amino acids. The germline gives CDR1 SEHNR, CDR2 FQNEAQ (reference sequence). The CDR3 region is CASSYLTTVNTEAFF. The CDR3, as DNA: TGTGCCAGCAGCTACCTGACGACAGTTAACACTGAAGCTTTCTTT.

V and J are TRBV23-1 and TRBJ2-2, with 9 bases fitting TRBD1. TRBV23-1 carries the ORF label, with uncertain function. J gave up 5 bases and V 4 bases, and 14 bases lay outside the gene matches. CDR3 size: 18 residues. The CDR3 reads CASSPGVQGAARTGELFF. The CDR3 DNA reads TGCGCCAGCAGTCCCGGGGTACAGGGGGCCGCCCGTACCGGGGAGCTGTTTTTT.

The chain links TRBV4-1 to TRBJ1-2; TRBD1 aligns across 7 bases. This CDR3 has 15 residues. V was pared by 4 bases and J by 6 bases, with 11 bases of the junction left unmatched. Germline CDR1 MGHRA, CDR2 YSYEKL. This chain's CDR3 is CASSPNQQGFHGYTF. The CDR3 coding sequence is TGCGCCAGCAGCCCAAATCAACAGGGGTTTCATGGCTACACCTTC.

The rearrangement uses TRBV5-4 and TRBJ2-7, with D possibly matching TRBD2 (5 bases). The V end lost 0 bases, the J end lost 1 base, and 11 bases lay between the germline ends. The CDR3 is 15 residues long. CDR1 and CDR2 from the germline V gene are SGHNT and YYREEE (reference sequence). This CDR3 reads CASSLAGKSSYEQYF. CDR3 nucleotide sequence: TGTGCCAGCAGCTTGGCCGGGAAATCATCCTACGAGCAGTACTTC.

This clone was picked up a small number of times. The CDR3 loop is CAISEPTGTEAFF. CDR3 in DNA: TGTGCCATCAGTGAGCCCACAGGGACTGAAGCTTTCTTT. The chain couples TRBV10-3 to TRBJ1-1; possibly TRBD1 for D (6 bases). CDR3 length: 13 residues. The V end lost 2 bases, the J end lost 5 bases, and 9 bases lay between the germline ends. Germline assignment: CDR1 ENHRY and CDR2 SYGVKD.

The chain is built from TRBV5-6 and TRBJ2-7; D is unclear. V lost 0 bases, J lost 5 bases, and 6 bases lay in between. In germline, CDR1 is SGHDT, CDR2 YYEEEE. The CDR3 length is 12 residues. For the CDR3, the DNA is TGTGCCAGCAGCTTGGAGCCTCACGAGCAGTACTTC. It specifies CASSLEPHEQYF.

This clone was observed a single time. The chain is built from TRBV19 and TRBJ2-2, with a possible D match to TRBD1 (6 bases). Germline loops: CDR1 LNHDA, CDR2 SQIVND (reference sequence). The CDR3 extends over 14 amino acids. V lost 8 bases and J lost 4, with 14 bases in between. CDR3 sequence: CASLRGQTTGELFF. The CDR3, as DNA: TGTGCCAGTTTACGGGGACAAACCACCGGGGAGCTGTTTTTT. The variable domain in full, completed from reference TRBV19 and TRBJ2-2, reads DGGITQSPKYLFRKEGQNVTLSCEQNLNHDAMYWYRQDPGQGLRLIYYSQIVNDFQKGDIAEGYSVSREKKESFPLTVTSAQKNPTAFYLCASLRGQTTGELFFGEGSRLTVL.

The gene calls are TRBV7-8 and TRBJ2-1, with a tentative D call TRBD1 (7 bases). Germline V gives CDR1 SGHVS, CDR2 FQNEAQ. CDR3 length: 14 residues. V dropped 1 base and J dropped 12 bases, with 16 bases sitting between them. CDR3 coding DNA: TGTGCCAGCAGCTTAGGCGGGGCCCCAGGGGGGCAGTTCTTC. Encoded protein: CASSLGGAPGGQFF. The full variable domain, with the rest looked up from reference TRBV7-8 and TRBJ2-1, is GAGVSQSPRYKVAKRGQDVALRCDPISGHVSLFWYQQALGQGPEFLTYFQNEAQLDKSGLPSDRFFAERPEGSVSTLKIQRTQQEDSAVYLCASSLGGAPGGQFFGPGTRLTVL.

CDR3 region: CASSLRTSGGDLGNEQFF. The CDR3 region has the DNA TGTGCCAGCAGCTTAAGGACTAGCGGGGGGGACTTGGGCAATGAGCAGTTCTTC. This chain uses TRBV7-9 with TRBJ2-1; 15 nucleotides line up with TRBD2. CDR1 is SEHNR and CDR2 is FQNEAQ in the germline V gene (reference sequence). The CDR3 consists of 18 residues. V dropped 2 bases and J dropped 6; count of bases not matched to a gene: 8.

This chain connects TRBV6-5 to TRBJ1-2; 7 bases fit TRBD1. CDR1 is MNHEY, CDR2 SVGAGI, per germline. The trim removed 6 bases at V and 8 bases at J, leaving 9 bases unmatched. This CDR3 spans 13 amino acids. The DNA of the CDR3 is TGTGCCAGCAGGCAACACAGGGGATTCGGCTACACCTTC. Translated, it gives CASRQHRGFGYTF.

The chain couples TRBV19 to TRBJ1-6; D gene unclear. The CDR3 contains 16 residues. Trimming pared 3 bases from V and 0 bases from J, leaving 9 bases between. The germline V gene encodes CDR1 LNHDA and CDR2 SQIVND (reference sequence). CDR3 loop: CASSIGVSSYNSPLHF. In DNA, the CDR3 is TGTGCCAGTAGTATCGGGGTTAGCTCCTATAATTCACCCCTCCACTTT.